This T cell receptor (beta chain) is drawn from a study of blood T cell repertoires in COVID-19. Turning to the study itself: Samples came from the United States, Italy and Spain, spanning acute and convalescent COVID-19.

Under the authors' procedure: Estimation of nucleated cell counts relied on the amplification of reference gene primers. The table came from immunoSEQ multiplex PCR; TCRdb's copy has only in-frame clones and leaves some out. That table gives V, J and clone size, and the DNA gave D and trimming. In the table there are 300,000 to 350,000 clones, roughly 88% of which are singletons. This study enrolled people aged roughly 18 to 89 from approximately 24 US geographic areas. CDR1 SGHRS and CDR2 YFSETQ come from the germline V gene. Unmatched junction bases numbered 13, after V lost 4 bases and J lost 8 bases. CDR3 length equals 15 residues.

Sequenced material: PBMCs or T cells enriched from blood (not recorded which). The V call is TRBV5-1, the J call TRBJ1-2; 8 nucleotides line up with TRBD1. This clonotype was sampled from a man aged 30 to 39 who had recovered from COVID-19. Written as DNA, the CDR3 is TGCGCCAGCAGCCAAGGGGACAGGCAGAACTGGGGCTACACCTTC. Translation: CASSQGDRQNWGYTF.